The 4 T cell receptor beta chains presented below share a single source sample, sequenced in a study of blood T cell repertoires in COVID-19. The assay was immunoSEQ multiplex PCR, and TCRdb's table has in-frame clones only and misses some. The table records about 220,000 clones, roughly 80% of them present only once. Material for sequencing was PBMCs or T cells enriched from blood (not recorded which). The receptors originated from a woman aged 40 to 50 who had been exposed to COVID-19.

The rearrangement links TRBV3-1 (or the pseudogene TRBV3-2) to TRBJ2-1; D gene ambiguous. The germline V and J ends were trimmed by 2 bases and 10 bases, with 12 bases remaining between them. Germline assignment: CDR1 LGHDT and CDR2 YNNKEL (reference sequence). The CDR3 contains 13 residues. CDR3 region: CASSQSLSGEQFF. The CDR3 nucleotides read TGTGCCAGCAGCCAATCATTATCTGGCGAGCAGTTCTTC.

The genes are TRBV3-1 (or the pseudogene TRBV3-2) and TRBJ1-2, with 10 bases matching TRBD1. Losses at the gene ends were 3 bases for V and 7 bases for J; bases not matched to a gene: 5. This CDR3 region has 14 residues. The V gene's germline CDR1 is LGHDT and CDR2 YNNKEL (reference sequence). In DNA, the CDR3 is TGTGCCAGCAGCCAGGCGACAGGGGGCAGTGGCTACACCTTC. Protein product: CASSQATGGSGYTF.

On this clone: One end of the junction varies from germline; a read error may be responsible. This chain uses TRBV6-1 with TRBJ1-3; 9 bases line up with TRBD1. CDR1 and CDR2 from the germline V gene are MNHNS and SASEGT. This CDR3 is built from 14 residues. The CDR3 spells CASREGTGRNTIYF. The CDR3 nucleotides are TGTGCCAGCAGGGAAGGGACAGGGAGAAACACCATATATTTT.

The rearrangement links TRBV7-6 to TRBJ1-3, with D unresolved. Germline-derived CDR1 and CDR2 are SGHVS and FNYEAQ. V lost 5 bases and J lost 0, with 8 bases in between. This CDR3 has 14 residues. CDR3 nucleotides: TGTGCCAGCAGCGTACCTAGCTCTGGAAACACCATATATTTT. Protein sequence: CASSVPSSGNTIYF.